The source of this TCR beta chain is a study of naive and memory T cell subsets. Study results and limitations: A few larger clonotypes appeared in naive repertoires, especially CD8, possibly memory cells re-expressing CD45RA. Findings for naive and memory subsets could not be checked against ground truth.

After CD4 positive bead selection, the CD4-negative fraction gave CD8 T cells. Two oligonucleotides, mixed equimolar, formed the beta constant-region primer covering TRBC1 and TRBC2. Nested alpha and beta constant-region primers with the SP2 primer drove four PCR rounds on ligated cDNA. TCRdb itself ran the UMI-ligation and nested PCR reads through MiXCR, one entry per CDR3 protein. The sample shows roughly 100,000 distinct CDR3 sequences, 13% to 15% of them seen only once. Concerning this clonotype itself: Its antigen is undetermined.

The V gene lost 4 bases and the J gene lost 2 bases, with 8 bases spanning the gap. There are 13 residues in the CDR3. Germline-derived CDR1 and CDR2 are LGHNA and YSLEER. This chain connects TRBV4-3 to TRBJ1-2, with D unresolved. This receptor was obtained from a human donor in good health. The sequenced sample consisted of naive CD8+ T cells from blood. This chain's CDR3 is CASSLTTNYGYTF. Written as DNA, the CDR3 is TGCGCCAGCAGCCTAACAACGAACTATGGCTACACCTTC.